The text below deals with one T cell receptor (beta chain). Germline lookup yields CDR1 SNHLY and CDR2 FYNNEI. The CDR3 is 13 amino acids. Germline trimming cut 6 bases from V and 9 bases from J; bases unmatched to any gene: 6. This sample was taken from a study of blood T cell repertoires in COVID-19. In the source study's methods: Counts of nucleated cells, estimated from reference gene primer amplification, were obtained. Assay used: immunoSEQ multiplex PCR; TCRdb lists only in-frame clones, some missing. The D gene and trimming were derived from the DNA, and the V and J assignments and clone size from that table. The sample consists of about 100,000 clones, approximately 83% of them appearing once.

Sequenced input: peripheral blood. V is TRBV2 and J is TRBJ2-1; 9 bases are a match to TRBD1. The receptor was isolated from an elderly woman with active or convalescent COVID-19. CDR3 loop: CASSRTGESEQFF. For the CDR3, the DNA is TGTGCCAGCAGCCGGACAGGGGAGAGTGAGCAGTTCTTC.